The 18 T cell receptor beta chains below come from one sample, sequenced in a study of blood T cell repertoires in COVID-19. This table comes from immunoSEQ multiplex PCR, and its TCRdb copy is limited to in-frame clones, with some not included. The data contain tens of thousands of clones, around 79% of them singletons. Material: peripheral blood. These receptors came from a man aged 55 to 70 with acute or convalescent COVID-19.

The rearrangement links TRBV4-3 to TRBJ1-4, with 9 bases lining up with TRBD1. CDR1 is LGHNA and CDR2 is YSLEER in the germline V gene. The CDR3 is 16 amino acids. Germline trimming cut 1 base from V and 8 bases from J; bases unmatched to any gene: 8. The CDR3 DNA is TGCGCCAGCAGCCAAGGCCCGGGACAGGGTGGAGAAAAACTGTTTTTT. Protein: CASSQGPGQGGEKLFF.

The rearrangement links TRBV6-5 to TRBJ1-6; tentatively, D is TRBD1 (5 bases). Germline loops: CDR1 MNHEY, CDR2 SVGAGI. The CDR3 contains 14 residues. V shed 2 bases and J shed 4 bases, with 6 bases lying between them. Here the CDR3 DNA reads TGTGCCAGCAGTTACGGGGGGTATAATTCACCCCTCCACTTT. Protein sequence: CASSYGGYNSPLHF.

The chain is built from TRBV5-4 and TRBJ2-1; D is perhaps TRBD1 (5 bases). The ends were cut back, 1 base at V and 2 bases at J, with 7 bases in the middle. Germline CDR1 SGHNT, CDR2 YYREEE (reference sequence). This CDR3 is 14 amino acids long. CDR3 bases: TGTGCCAGCAGCTTGTTGACAGCCTACAATGAGCAGTTCTTC. It specifies CASSLLTAYNEQFF.

This clone appeared once. The chain links TRBV7-8 to TRBJ2-4, with 9 bases fitting TRBD1. Looked up from germline, CDR1 is SGHVS and CDR2 is FQNEAQ. The CDR3 is made up of 14 amino acids. J lost 8 bases, V lost 5 bases, and 7 bases had no gene match. The CDR3 region has the DNA TGTGCCAGCAGCATGGGACAGGGAGGTGACATTCAGTACTTC. This encodes CASSMGQGGDIQYF.

For the CDR3, the DNA is TGCGCCAGCAGCCAAGAGCCCCAGTCTAATCAGCCCCAGCATTTT. This gives the protein CASSQEPQSNQPQHF. The rearrangement joins TRBV4-3 to TRBJ1-5; D remains unclear. Germline values: CDR1 LGHNA, CDR2 YSLEER. V lost 0 bases to trimming and J lost 4 bases, with 10 bases between them. The CDR3 covers 15 residues.

The table lists this clone with many counts. The chain employs TRBV29-1 and TRBJ1-6, with a weak D call TRBD1 (6 bases). Germline lookup yields CDR1 SQVTM and CDR2 ANQGSEA. The CDR3 runs to 13 residues. The V and J ends lost 6 bases and 3 bases respectively, with 9 bases between them. The CDR3 loop is CSVRTDYNSPLHF. CDR3 DNA sequence: TGCAGCGTAAGGACAGACTATAATTCACCCCTCCACTTT.

The genes are TRBV6-2 or TRBV6-3 and TRBJ1-3, with a weak D call TRBD1 (6 bases). The V and J ends lost 5 bases and 8 bases respectively, with 10 bases between them. The CDR3 contains 12 residues. Looked up from germline, CDR1 is MNHEY and CDR2 is SVGEGT. CDR3 in DNA: TGTGCCAGCAGTCCACAGGGCCACACCATATATTTT. Translating gives CASSPQGHTIYF.

V and J are TRBV12-3 or TRBV12-4 and TRBJ1-2; TRBD1 matches 7 bases. V dropped 0 bases and J dropped 13; count of bases not matched to a gene: 5. This CDR3 has 12 residues. The CDR3 here is CASSLALTGPTF. The CDR3, as DNA: TGTGCCAGCAGTTTAGCTTTGACAGGGCCCACCTTC.

This clone was seen once. The chain links TRBV6-4 to TRBJ2-6; D gene uncertain. Germline lookup yields CDR1 MRHNA and CDR2 SNTAGT. CDR3 length: 18 residues. The V end was cut by 6 bases, the J end by 0 bases, with 18 bases between. CDR3 loop: CASSSDFMIASGANVLTF. The CDR3 DNA follows: TGTGCCAGCAGCTCCGACTTCATGATTGCCTCTGGGGCCAACGTCCTGACTTTC.

The CDR3 bases are TGTGCCAGCAGCCAACAAGGAACGGGGATCTACAATGAGCAGTTCTTC. It translates to CASSQQGTGIYNEQFF. This chain connects TRBV3-1 (or the pseudogene TRBV3-2) to TRBJ2-1; tentatively, D is TRBD2 (5 bases). This CDR3 comprises 16 residues. Germline V gene lookup returns CDR1 LGHDT and CDR2 YNNKEL (reference sequence). V was cut by 2 bases and J by 3 bases, with 14 bases left in between.

This chain uses TRBV7-9 with TRBJ1-1, with 7 bases fitting TRBD1. This CDR3 contains 13 residues. Trimming at V came to 5 bases and at J to 3 bases, leaving 3 bases not matched to a gene. The V gene's germline CDR1 is SEHNR and CDR2 FQNEAQ (reference sequence). The CDR3: CASSLGTDTEAFF. The DNA for the CDR3 is TGTGCCAGCAGCCTCGGGACAGACACTGAAGCTTTCTTT.

The rearrangement joins TRBV6-5 to TRBJ2-1; D remains ambiguous. CDR3 length equals 15 residues. Trimming stripped 2 bases from V and 0 bases from J, with 8 bases between. CDR1 and CDR2 (germline): MNHEY, SVGAGI. CDR3 sequence: CASSYALRSYNEQFF. CDR3 DNA: TGTGCCAGCAGTTACGCGCTGCGCTCCTACAATGAGCAGTTCTTC.

This chain connects TRBV3-1 (or the pseudogene TRBV3-2) to TRBJ1-6, with D unresolved. V was trimmed by 4 bases and J by 10 bases, leaving 14 bases between them. This CDR3 contains 14 residues. Per germline, CDR1 LGHDT and CDR2 YNNKEL (reference sequence). The CDR3 DNA reads TGTGCCAGCAGCCGAGGGAATCTAAGATCACCCCTCCACTTT. Translating it yields CASSRGNLRSPLHF.

This clone was observed a handful of times. The chain is built from TRBV6-5 and TRBJ2-2; perhaps TRBD1 as D (7 bases). CDR3 size: 15 residues. Germline loops: CDR1 MNHEY, CDR2 SVGAGI. Trimming cost V 8 bases and J 5 bases, with 18 bases left between them. The CDR3 DNA follows: TGTGCCAGCGGAGGGAGACAGGGAAGGACCGGGGAGCTGTTTTTT. Its translation is CASGGRQGRTGELFF.

The table lists this clone with a few counts. The chain combines TRBV19 with TRBJ2-1; D gene ambiguous. The CDR3 extends over 13 amino acids. CDR1 and CDR2 from the germline V gene are LNHDA and SQIVND (reference sequence). V lost 5 bases and J lost 3, with 8 bases in between. The CDR3 region has the DNA TGTGCCAGTAGTTTGAACAGCTACAATGAGCAGTTCTTC. This encodes CASSLNSYNEQFF.

The chain joins TRBV7-8 to TRBJ2-5, with D perhaps TRBD2 (5 bases). The germline V and J ends were trimmed by 3 bases and 1 base, with 9 bases remaining between them. This CDR3 contains 14 residues. Germline V gene data show CDR1 as SGHVS and CDR2 as FQNEAQ. The CDR3 bases are TGTGCCAGCAGCTTTCGTGCGGGCCAAGAGACCCAGTACTTC. Residues: CASSFRAGQETQYF. The full variable domain, in which reference TRBV7-8 and TRBJ2-5 provide the parts outside the CDR3, is GAGVSQSPRYKVAKRGQDVALRCDPISGHVSLFWYQQALGQGPEFLTYFQNEAQLDKSGLPSDRFFAERPEGSVSTLKIQRTQQEDSAVYLCASSFRAGQETQYFGPGTRLLVL.

The J gene is TRBJ2-7, the V gene TRBV4-3, with 10 bases lining up with TRBD2. The CDR3 is made up of 16 amino acids. Trimming cost V 0 bases and J 5 bases; bases outside gene matches: 7. The germline CDR1 and CDR2 sequences are LGHNA and YSLEER. The CDR3 nucleotides are TGCGCCAGCAGCCAAGATGGTCCTAGCGGGGGAGACGAGCAGTACTTC. It is translated as CASSQDGPSGGDEQYF.

The chain joins TRBV10-3 to TRBJ2-2; 10 bases map to TRBD1. From germline, CDR1 is ENHRY and CDR2 SYGVKD. The ends lost 6 bases at V and 7 bases at J; junction bases unmatched: 11. The CDR3 spans 16 residues. The DNA of the CDR3 is TGTGCCATCAGAGACCAACCGGGACAGGGGTTCGGGGAGCTGTTTTTT. The encoded protein is CAIRDQPGQGFGELFF.